This entry features one T cell receptor (beta chain) sequence. Its specific antigen is unknown. Base qualities are missing; no much larger clone stands one base away. These data come from a study of cytomegalovirus exposure and HLA in healthy donors (dated by TCRdb to 2016 to 2017). With regard to the full study: In an earlier analysis of fewer than 750 of the donors, 276 Gb of sequence data and 117 million unique TCR beta sequences from about 179 million T cells were reported. Around 330 gigabases of sequencing data and 91 million or so unique TCR sequences made up an early release that covered nearly 650 HLA-typed donors. Of the roughly 400 genotyped donors, approximately 80% were placed in the genetic ancestry cluster associated with self-reported Caucasian donors. The aim of the study was to test whether cataloging public T cell receptors could identify signatures of past pathogen exposure. Using immunosequencing, the study profiled T cell repertoires from 666 subjects and related those repertoires to cytomegalovirus serostatus. A separate validation cohort of about 110 different subjects was used in addition to the roughly 700-subject first cohort. To predict cytomegalovirus infection status, the study combined high-throughput TCR immunosequencing, statistical association of individual TCRs with disease status, and machine learning. A later analysis re-examined previously published TCR beta repertoires from 500 to 700 donors and added high-resolution HLA genotyping to investigate patterns of TCR occurrence. Rather than drawing on any new phenotypic data, the later analysis identified candidate immune exposures from TCR beta sequences and the way those sequences occurred across donors. To decide whether each TCR beta V gene segment behaved as functional or pseudogenic, an earlier analysis of approximately 600 of the donors relied on high-throughput TCR beta sequencing. Donor age, sex, ethnicity and CMV serostatus were compiled alongside the repertoire data. A later genetic analysis took genome-wide SNP genotypes for about three fifths of the 666 donors and used that subset as a discovery cohort. Every discovery cohort repertoire had been produced on one sequencing platform. HLA typing included class I and class II loci at four-digit resolution. Typing coverage varied by locus: 629-630 donors for A, B, C, DRB1 and DQB1; roughly 520 for DQA1; approximately 570 for DPA1; around 490 for DPB1. Four to six DR-DQ haplotypes were handled as single units for association and clustering, since linkage in the cohort was strong. Among some 400 genotyped donors of the cohort, an average of around 220,000 unique TCR beta nucleotide sequences was sequenced per donor, of which about 19% were non-productive.

The cohort was made up of several hundred healthy bone marrow donors. All cohort members were sampled while nominally healthy, although unrecorded immune exposures were likely present. The donor was CMV seronegative and belonged to the group of 380 or so seronegative cohort members. A peripheral blood sample was collected from each donor, and TCR beta sequencing was performed on peripheral blood mononuclear cells. The Qiagen DNeasy Blood Extraction Kit was used to extract genomic DNA from the blood cell samples. Receptor amplification or capture employed the immunoSEQ multiplex PCR assay. The multiplex PCR relied on a mix of 60 forward primers for TCR Vbeta segments and 13 reverse primers for TCR Jbeta segments. Amplification of the CDR3 region of rearranged TCR beta genes was performed with a multiplex PCR assay on genomic DNA. Amplified TCR beta libraries were sequenced as 87-base-pair reads on the Illumina HiSeq System. The authors processed their data as follows. A later analysis counted some 80 million unique TCR beta chains across the 666 repertoires, and 10 million to 11 million of these chains were shared by at least two donors. A nearest-neighbor algorithm error-corrected the raw reads and collapsed the reads into unique sequences, merging closely related sequences to remove PCR and sequencing errors. To assign V, D and J gene segments, CDR3 sequences were aligned to IMGT reference sequences. For a sequence to be retained, a match of at least six nucleotides to both a V gene segment and a J gene segment was required. A rearrangement counted as productive if the CDR3 had no stop codons and remained in frame with V and J, and every other rearrangement counted as non-productive. Following IMGT convention, CDR3 was defined as the stretch from the second conserved V-encoded cysteine to the conserved J-encoded phenylalanine. In an earlier analysis of more than 550 of the donors, sequences lacking an unambiguous match to a single V gene segment were excluded. An earlier analysis of 587 of the donors classified V segments as functional when productive rearrangements were above 56.7% and as segregating when the standard deviation between donors was above 5%. A statistical classification framework was built for diagnosing cytomegalovirus status from the catalog of TCR beta chain sequences. In a later analysis, TCR nucleotide sequences were compared against IMGT/GENE-DB human TR gene sequences so that V and J genes could be assigned. A later analysis assigned CDR3 sequences and most-parsimonious VDJ recombination scenarios with the TCRdist pipeline. In a later analysis, every TCR beta chain was defined by the combination of its CDR3 amino acid sequence and its V-gene family, and reads without a unique V-gene family were dropped. As a way to deal with suspected cross-contamination and a sequencing artifact, a later analysis dropped roughly 600 nucleotide sequences that were highly shared and had low generation probability. In a later analysis, a clonal expansion index for each public chain was calculated from normalized within-repertoire ranks of inferred template counts. A later analysis computed generation probabilities with a VDJ recombination model fitted to out-of-frame rearrangements, and checked the results against IGoR. A later analysis scored TCR-TCR, TCR-HLA and TCR-CMV co-occurrence with hypergeometric tests, applying a repertoire-size bias correction to TCR pairs. To estimate false discovery rates, a later analysis permuted the HLA or CMV assignments 20 times. In a later analysis, co-occurring TCRs were grouped with DBSCAN, and TCRdist sequence similarity was added when clustering was performed within HLA-allele-positive subsets. Repertoires with fewer than 30,000 or more than 120,000 public chains, plus five repertoires with anomalous nucleotide sharing, were excluded from co-occurrence clustering. TCRdb holds this immuneACCESS table with in-frame rearrangements only. Some clones are missing; in checked studies, unresolved V genes explain under half, and the rest has no known cause. Clone size and V and J calls were adopted from that table, with D and trimming inferred from the DNA. In this sample the table shows over 150,000 clones, approximately 90% of which occur a single time. Together, the top ten hold under 0.95% of the sample.

For CDR1 and CDR2, the germline V gene lists SGHTA and FQGNSA. The CDR3 spans 14 residues, from the cysteine through the phenylalanine. The read is trimmed to its CDR3 DNA, 42 bases read in frame from base 1. The trim is 5 bases for V and 3 bases for J, with a gap of 14 bases between the germline ends. Results and caveats for the whole study, not just this receptor: A further reported finding was that TCR beta sequences accurately predicted the HLA-A and HLA-B alleles for most subjects in the first cohort. At a false discovery rate of 0.05, a later analysis linked under 20,000 TCR beta sequences to specific HLA alleles. A total of 150 or so TCR beta chains were listed by the study as associated with cytomegalovirus. Most TCR sequences were seen in very few donors, while some public TCRs were found in many individuals. In a later analysis, most CMV-associated TCR beta chains were found to appear HLA-restricted, with HLA associations seemingly driven largely by CMV exposure. Compared with the approximately 600-donor mean, donors in an Asian-associated ancestry cluster had fewer N-insertions in productive TCRs, according to a later genetic analysis. In an earlier analysis of roughly 560 of the donors, most TCR beta V segments were observed in productive rearrangements about 87% or about 30% of the time, broadly matching IMGT annotations. The classifier was reported to diagnose cytomegalovirus status with high specificity and sensitivity in both the original cohort and the validation cohort. A group of highly shared sequence variants was considered likely to be a technical artifact of the sequencing pipeline. Linkage disequilibrium might explain the correlated functional status among segregating V segments, but an unknown experimental factor could not be ruled out. Because HLA typing was unavailable for some donors at each locus, only the typed subset was used in association tests. Roughly uniform sequencing depth across donors was assumed in presence/absence analyses, although this assumption may not hold. The only immune exposure information available for the cohort was CMV serostatus. In a later analysis, HLA-associated TCR beta chains showed more clonal expansion and lower generation probabilities than non-associated chains that were equally common. Because counts were too low, approximately 18 rarely observed V segments, including chromosome 9 orphons, were excluded from the earlier analysis of several hundred of the donors. When HLA alleles, especially DR and DQ, strongly co-occurred, attributing TCR associations to individual alleles was difficult. Several of the top co-occurrence clusters appeared to be linked to parvovirus B19, influenza, CMV and Epstein-Barr virus, according to a later analysis. The 87-base-pair reads could not distinguish some IMGT-functional V segments, including TRBV6-2 and TRBV6-3, so those segments were excluded. In vitro tests confirmed that a few of the cytomegalovirus-associated TCR beta chains recognize cytomegalovirus antigens. A later genetic analysis associated a missense DCLRE1C variant with V-gene and J-gene trimming of TCR beta chains, and an independent cohort replicated the association. The authors suggested that the approach could potentially be generalized to other disease states and immunological phenotypes. Only TCR beta chains were sequenced in this cohort, and the absence of alpha or paired-chain data limited detectable features. In a later analysis, the rate of TCR association differed among HLA loci, with DRB1 alleles having the most associated TCRs and HLA-C alleles having the fewest.

Specimen: PBMCs. This chain joins TRBV7-2 to TRBJ2-7, with a weak D call of TRBD1 (7 bases match). The origin of this receptor is a woman in her 30s in good health and CMV-seronegative. The CDR3 reads CASSRQGGYYEQYF. The nucleotides read TGTGCCAGCAGCCGACAGGGAGGATACTACGAGCAGTACTTC.